This T cell receptor (beta chain) appears in the sequencing data of a study of T-cell reconstitution after alpha-beta-depleted transplantation in children. This clonotype was detected ten times or more. Antigen: not known. Preparation of the TCRbeta library used unique molecular identifiers. TCRdb reprocessed the PCR reads with MiXCR, giving one entry per CDR3 protein. The sample holds 280,000 or so distinct CDR3 sequences, 9.5% to 13% seen once. Germline assignment: CDR1 SGHTA and CDR2 FQGNSA. This CDR3 contains 14 residues. Trimming removed 1 base from V and 1 base from J, with 7 bases in between. Study-wide findings and caveats: Surviving recipient T cells and thymic progenitors underlay high day-60 TCRbeta diversity in some patients. Several hundred rapidly expanded clones from non-depleted graft cells reportedly supplied alpha-beta T cells about two months post-transplant. Newly made T cells mostly supplied T-cell counts and diversity one year after transplant.

The sequencing here drew on peripheral blood, taken 180 days after TCRalphabeta/CD19-depleted stem cell transplant. The V gene is TRBV7-2, the J gene TRBJ2-5; D gene uncertain. The TCR originated in a male patient aged 2 to 9 who had a stem cell transplant for chronic granulomatous disease, so the T cells may come from the graft donor. The CDR3 loop reads CASSLELTQETQYF. CDR3 in DNA: TGTGCCAGCAGCTTAGAGCTGACCCAAGAGACCCAGTACTTC.